This T cell receptor beta chain was documented in a study of OX40 agonist ivuxolimab in advanced cancers. Regarding the complete study: Ivuxolimab was an agonistic, fully human IgG2 monoclonal antibody directed against OX40 (CD134), a costimulatory receptor. The paper covers the monotherapy dose-escalation part of the phase I ivuxolimab trial, which included N of about 50 patients. Partial responses occurred in three dose-escalation patients: two with cutaneous melanoma and one with hepatocellular carcinoma. Patients were allowed to have had prior anti-PD-1, anti-PD-L1 or anti-CTLA-4 therapy, and approximately 40% of the dose-escalation patients had been treated with checkpoint inhibitors. Peripheral TCRbeta sequencing aimed to test whether ivuxolimab altered TCR sequence diversity and caused clonal T-cell expansion. Among the approximately 50 dose-escalation patients, roughly 20 had hepatocellular carcinoma, 15 melanoma, 9 renal cell carcinoma and 9 head and neck cancer. In the dose-escalation cohort, 65% to 90% of patients were male, and the mean age was approximately 60 years, with a range of about 23 to 80. Intravenous ivuxolimab was administered to patients every 2 weeks at six dose levels: 0.01, 0.1, 0.3, 1.5, 3 and 10 mg/kg. Overall study outcomes, separate from this receptor: In the 0.1-3.0 mg/kg groups, partial responders had among the lowest normalized peripheral clonal expansion, particularly in CD8+ T cells. Which antigens the clonally expanded peripheral T cells were specific for was not determined. Low levels of normalized T-cell clonal expansion were also seen in some patients who did not respond. At doses from 0.1 to 3.0 mg/kg, clonal expansion was seen in both CD4+ and CD8+ blood T cells between baseline and week 6. After ivuxolimab, more expanded clones were found on average in CD8+ T cells than in CD4+ T cells.

Genomic DNA was extracted from sorted cells for sequencing of the TCRbeta CDR3 region. TCRbeta CDR3 regions were sequenced using the immunoSEQ Assay. The table was pulled from immuneACCESS by TCRdb, which kept in-frame rearrangements only. Such tables lose some clones; where checked, under half of the loss comes from unresolved V genes, and the rest has no known cause. This sample gives around 26,000 clones in total; 88% of them show up just once. The ten largest make up 20% to 25% of the sample. There are 13 amino acids in the CDR3, from cysteine to phenylalanine inclusive. The DNA shown is the 39-base CDR3, in frame from base 1. At the junction V is shortened by 8 bases and J by 5 bases, with 16 bases in between. Based on the germline V gene (reference sequence), the CDR1 and CDR2 sequences are LNHDA and SQIVND. As to this clone: It lacks a known antigen. No per-base quality is available; no much larger clone lies one base away.

Patients with autoimmune disease history or receiving systemic immunosuppression were excluded from the trial. Peripheral blood for TCR sequencing was drawn from every dose cohort at baseline, at cycle 4 day 1 and at cycle 7 day 1. The samples were taken from a phase I, first-in-human, multicenter, open-label dose-escalation trial of ivuxolimab. Adults with locally advanced or metastatic melanoma, renal cell carcinoma, hepatocellular carcinoma or head and neck squamous cell carcinoma were enrolled in the trial. Before TCR sequencing, CD4+ and CD8+ T cells were separately sorted from peripheral blood.

This chain is built from TRBV19 and TRBJ2-7; the D gene is perhaps TRBD1, from 6 matching bases. This clonotype was sampled from an adult with an advanced solid tumor such as melanoma, head and neck, liver or kidney cancer. Sequenced material: CD4+ or CD8+ T cells sorted from blood, taken in a trial of the OX40 agonist ivuxolimab. In nucleotides, the sequence is TGTGCCAGTGTCCCAGAGTCAGGGGACGAGCAGTACTTC. This codes for CASVPESGDEQYF.